The clone carrying this T cell receptor beta chain has just a few counts. Antigen specificity is unknown. The data belong to a study of naive and memory T cell subsets. Two oligonucleotides, mixed equimolar, formed the beta constant-region primer covering TRBC1 and TRBC2. Four rounds of PCR amplified the ligated cDNA using nested alpha and beta constant-region primers plus SP2. Each CDR3 protein gets one entry after TCRdb re-called the UMI-ligation and nested PCR reads with MiXCR. This sample has about 150,000 distinct CDR3 sequences, with roughly 22% found just once. Study results and limitations: Over 90% of naive TCR sequences appeared only once after error correction, unlike memory subsets. Possibly reflecting memory cells re-expressing CD45RA, a few larger clonotypes occurred in naive repertoires, especially CD8.

CDR3 length equals 14 residues. Germline CDR1 MNHNS, CDR2 SASEGT. Trimming stripped 0 bases from V and 5 bases from J, with 7 bases between. The chain has TRBV6-1 and TRBJ2-2; no clear D gene. The sequenced sample consisted of naive CD4+ T cells from blood. The source of this sequence is a human donor in good health. DNA of the CDR3: TGTGCCAGCAGTGAAGCTGGATGGACCGGGGAGCTGTTTTTT. Translation gives CASSEAGWTGELFF.